The 30 T cell receptor beta chains below were found in one sample sequenced in a study of blood T cell repertoires in COVID-19. Generated by immunoSEQ multiplex PCR, the TCRdb table keeps only in-frame clones and is missing some. In the table there are about 140,000 clones, around 80% of which are singletons. Material: peripheral blood. The receptor source for this set is a woman aged 55-69 years with acute or convalescent COVID-19.

The chain employs TRBV27 and TRBJ2-7; 7 bases match TRBD2. Per germline, CDR1 MNHEY and CDR2 SMNVEV (reference sequence). The V and J ends lost 6 bases and 7 bases, in that order; junction bases with no gene match: 12. This CDR3 contains 14 residues. CDR3 amino acids: CASRVLSGTGEQYF. The DNA for the CDR3 is TGTGCCAGCAGGGTCCTAAGCGGGACTGGAGAGCAGTACTTC.

The chain joins TRBV27 to TRBJ2-7; 9 bases line up with TRBD2. From germline, CDR1 is MNHEY and CDR2 SMNVEV (reference sequence). The V and J ends lost 5 bases and 6 bases, in that order; junction bases with no gene match: 11. There are 15 residues in the CDR3. CDR3 amino acids: CASSPILAGTGEQYF. CDR3 DNA: TGTGCCAGCAGTCCGATTCTAGCGGGGACGGGCGAGCAGTACTTC.

DNA of the CDR3: TGTGCCAGCACTACAGGGACGGACACTGAAGCTTTCTTT. It codes for CASTTGTDTEAFF. The chain joins TRBV6-5 to TRBJ1-1; possible D gene TRBD1, 6 bases. V was cut by 7 bases and J by 3 bases, with 12 bases left in between. This CDR3 contains 13 residues. CDR1 MNHEY and CDR2 SVGAGI come from the germline V gene.

The chain uses TRBV9 and TRBJ2-1, with a possible D match to TRBD2 (5 bases). This CDR3 is 15 amino acids long. V was shortened by 0 bases and J by 4 bases, with 11 bases between the two germline ends. CDR1 SGDLS and CDR2 YYNGEE come from the germline V gene. CDR3 DNA sequence: TGTGCCAGCAGCGTAGCGGGTGGGGAGTACAATGAGCAGTTCTTC. Encoded protein: CASSVAGGEYNEQFF.

This clone came up a few times. The chain combines TRBV14 with TRBJ2-1; 13 bases align to TRBD2. Germline-derived CDR1 and CDR2 are SGHDN and FVKESK. This CDR3 region has 19 residues. Unmatched junction bases numbered 8, after V lost 3 bases and J lost 0 bases. CDR3 in amino acids: CASSQGLAGFPDSYNEQFF. DNA for the CDR3: TGTGCCAGCAGCCAGGGACTAGCGGGATTCCCGGACTCCTACAATGAGCAGTTCTTC.

J is TRBJ1-2 and V is TRBV19; perhaps TRBD1 as D (5 bases). V lost 0 bases and J lost 8, with 16 bases in between. The germline gives CDR1 LNHDA, CDR2 SQIVND (reference sequence). The CDR3 has 15 residues. The DNA for the CDR3 is TGTGCCAGTAGTATAGATCTGGGGGGGAGACGCGGCTACACCTTC. Residues: CASSIDLGGRRGYTF.

The genes are TRBV7-9 and TRBJ2-7; the match to TRBD2 covers 7 bases. V was pared by 10 bases and J by 3 bases, with 3 bases of the junction left unmatched. The CDR3 has 11 amino acids. The germline gives CDR1 SEHNR, CDR2 FQNEAQ (reference sequence). This CDR3 reads CATQRDYEQYF. The DNA for the CDR3 is TGTGCCACCCAGCGGGACTACGAGCAGTACTTC.

The CDR3 region is CASSLGQVGKLFF. DNA of the CDR3: TGTGCCAGCAGTCTTGGACAGGTGGGAAAACTGTTTTTT. This chain uses TRBV7-9 with TRBJ1-4; 7 nucleotides align to TRBD1. Per germline, CDR1 SEHNR and CDR2 FQNEAQ (reference sequence). The trim removed 6 bases at V and 10 bases at J, leaving 8 bases unmatched. This CDR3 spans 13 amino acids.

The chain has TRBV4-1 and TRBJ2-3, with D perhaps TRBD1 (5 bases). V lost 3 bases, J lost 5 bases, and 21 bases lay in between. This CDR3 has 17 amino acids. Germline loops: CDR1 MGHRA, CDR2 YSYEKL. In nucleotides, the CDR3 is TGCGCCAGCAGCCATCACCAATTCAGGGATTCTAAAGATACGCAGTATTTT. Residues: CASSHHQFRDSKDTQYF.

In its sample, this clone was seen many times. V is TRBV5-3 and J is TRBJ1-1; D remains unclear. TRBV5-3 is treated as an ORF (open reading frame) with a function not yet certain. V was shortened by 1 base and J by 0 bases, with 7 bases between the two germline ends. This CDR3 is built from 14 residues. For the CDR3, the DNA is TGTGCCAGAAGCTTGAGCGGACTGAACACTGAAGCTTTCTTT. This translates into CARSLSGLNTEAFF.

V usage is TRBV7-9 and J usage is TRBJ2-5; TRBD2 matches 8 bases. The CDR3 has 15 residues. Germline CDR1 and CDR2: SEHNR and FQNEAQ (reference sequence). Trimming at V came to 5 bases and at J to 7 bases, leaving 12 bases not matched to a gene. The CDR3 protein is CASSPLRTSLGTQYF. CDR3 coding DNA: TGTGCCAGCAGCCCACTACGGACTAGCTTGGGGACCCAGTACTTC. Full variable domain (missing parts from reference TRBV7-9 and TRBJ2-5): DTGVSQNPRHKITKRGQNVTFRCDPISEHNRLYWYRQTLGQGPEFLTYFQNEAQLEKSRLLSDRFSAERPKGSFSTLEIQRTEQGDSAMYLCASSPLRTSLGTQYFGPGTRLLVL.

This clone appeared once. The chain joins TRBV2 to TRBJ2-5, with 8 bases lining up with TRBD1. Germline V gene data show CDR1 as SNHLY and CDR2 as FYNNEI. V dropped 6 bases and J dropped 5; count of bases not matched to a gene: 8. CDR3 size: 14 residues. CDR3 sequence (DNA): TGTGCCAGCAGCCAGGGGGCCCGATTCGAGACCCAGTACTTC. This codes for CASSQGARFETQYF.

The J gene is TRBJ2-4, the V gene TRBV5-4; D not certain. Germline V gives CDR1 SGHNT, CDR2 YYREEE (reference sequence). V was trimmed by 4 bases and J by 0 bases, leaving 8 bases between them. CDR3 length: 14 residues. As DNA, the CDR3 is TGTGCCAGCAGCCTAGAGACAGCCAAAAACATTCAGTACTTC. Protein sequence: CASSLETAKNIQYF.

This clone has only one observation. The chain joins TRBV19 to TRBJ2-2; D is perhaps TRBD2 (5 bases). V was cut by 2 bases and J by 0 bases, with 16 bases left in between. This CDR3 comprises 18 residues. The germline V gene encodes CDR1 LNHDA and CDR2 SQIVND (reference sequence). CDR3 sequence (DNA): TGTGCCAGTAGTATAAGGGTAGCGAGGCGTGCGAACACCGGGGAGCTGTTTTTT. Protein sequence: CASSIRVARRANTGELFF.

The CDR3 DNA reads TGTGCCAGCAGTCCCGGACAGTTTAATCAGCCCCAGCATTTT. Residues: CASSPGQFNQPQHF. The chain recombines TRBV28 with TRBJ1-5; possible D gene TRBD1, 6 bases. V lost 5 bases, J lost 4 bases, and 12 bases lay in between. The CDR3 is made up of 14 amino acids. The germline CDR1 and CDR2 sequences are MDHEN and SYDVKM.

The CDR3 sequence is CASSPAGLLYNSPLHF. The CDR3 DNA reads TGTGCCAGCAGTCCAGCGGGACTGCTCTATAATTCACCCCTCCACTTT. This chain uses TRBV28 with TRBJ1-6, with a possible D match to TRBD1 (5 bases). Germline CDR1 reads MDHEN; CDR2 reads SYDVKM. The ends were cut back, 5 bases at V and 3 bases at J, with 14 bases in the middle. CDR3 length: 16 amino acids.

In its sample, this clone was seen once. This sequence joins TRBV5-6 and TRBJ1-2; D unresolved. Trimming removed 7 bases at V and 8 bases at J, with 15 bases between. The CDR3 consists of 12 residues. Germline V gene data show CDR1 as SGHDT and CDR2 as YYEEEE. Here the CDR3 reads CASFRPEGGYTF. CDR3 in DNA: TGTGCCAGCTTCCGGCCGGAGGGAGGCTACACCTTC. The full variable domain, completed using reference TRBV5-6 and TRBJ1-2, is DAGVTQSPTHLIKTRGQQVTLRCSPKSGHDTVSWYQQALGQGPQFIFQYYEEEERQRGNFPDRFSGHQFPNYSSELNVNALLLGDSALYLCASFRPEGGYTFGSGTRLTVV.

V and J are TRBV30 and TRBJ2-2; D is perhaps TRBD1 (6 bases). V was clipped by 2 bases and J by 6 bases, with 13 bases between them. The CDR3 extends over 14 amino acids. Germline-derived CDR1 and CDR2 are GTSNPN and SVGIG (reference sequence). This CDR3 is CAWSFQGWAGELFF. Written as DNA, the CDR3 is TGTGCCTGGAGTTTTCAGGGGTGGGCCGGGGAGCTGTTTTTT.

The table lists this clone with a count of one. J is TRBJ2-7 and V is TRBV3-1 (or the pseudogene TRBV3-2), with D possibly TRBD2 on 5 matching bases. CDR1 is LGHDT, CDR2 YNNKEL, per germline (reference sequence). The V end lost 1 base, the J end lost 0 bases, and 10 bases lay between the germline ends. This CDR3 comprises 15 residues. CDR3: CASSQGRRSSYEQYF. The CDR3 DNA follows: TGTGCCAGCAGCCAAGGGCGGAGGAGCTCCTACGAGCAGTACTTC.

V gene TRBV11-2 combines with J gene TRBJ2-7; D gene uncertain. This CDR3 contains 11 residues. Trimming removed 4 bases at V and 3 bases at J, with 4 bases between. The germline V gene has CDR1 SGHAT and CDR2 FQNNGV. In nucleotides, the CDR3 is TGTGCCAGCAGCTCCTTCTACGAGCAGTACTTC. The encoded protein is CASSSFYEQYF.

V usage is TRBV19 and J usage is TRBJ2-2; 7 bases are shared with TRBD1. Germline trimming cut 5 bases from V and 2 bases from J; bases unmatched to any gene: 5. There are 15 residues in the CDR3. The germline V gene has CDR1 LNHDA and CDR2 SQIVND (reference sequence). Here the CDR3 reads CASSPRTGNTGELFF. The CDR3 nucleotides are TGTGCCAGTAGTCCCCGGACAGGAAACACCGGGGAGCTGTTTTTT.

The chain uses TRBV30 and TRBJ1-5, with a weak D call TRBD1 (5 bases). Germline CDR1 GTSNPN, CDR2 SVGIG (reference sequence). This CDR3 is 16 amino acids long. Trimming shortened V by 3 bases and J by 0 bases, and 15 bases separated the two germline ends. CDR3 bases: TGTGCCTGGAGCAGGAGACAGCGAGGTAGCAATCAGCCCCAGCATTTT. It is translated as CAWSRRQRGSNQPQHF.

The chain carries TRBV30 and TRBJ2-3, with D possibly matching TRBD2 (6 bases). Germline lookup yields CDR1 GTSNPN and CDR2 SVGIG (reference sequence). V lost 0 bases and J 5 bases, leaving 12 bases between the germline ends. This CDR3 contains 14 residues. The CDR3 DNA reads as TGTGCCTGGAGTGTTTCGGGGGTTTTAGATACGCAGTATTTT. Translated, it gives CAWSVSGVLDTQYF.

This chain connects TRBV9 to TRBJ2-2; D might be TRBD2 (5 bases). V dropped 3 bases and J dropped 9 bases, with 9 bases sitting between them. From germline, CDR1 is SGDLS and CDR2 YYNGEE. The CDR3 is 12 residues long. The CDR3 spells CASSGQDWELFF. CDR3 coding DNA: TGTGCCAGCAGCGGTCAGGACTGGGAGCTGTTTTTT.

The genes are TRBV3-1 (or the pseudogene TRBV3-2) and TRBJ2-5; D gene uncertain. CDR1 LGHDT and CDR2 YNNKEL come from the germline V gene (reference sequence). V gave up 7 bases and J gave up 1 base, with 13 bases separating them. The CDR3 sequence is 14 residues long. This CDR3 reads CASNFVASQETQYF. The DNA of the CDR3 is TGTGCCAGCAATTTTGTGGCCTCCCAAGAGACCCAGTACTTC.

This chain connects TRBV6-5 to TRBJ1-1, with D perhaps matching TRBD1 (6 bases). V lost 0 bases and J 4 bases, leaving 9 bases between the germline ends. This CDR3 is 14 amino acids long. Germline loops: CDR1 MNHEY, CDR2 SVGAGI. CDR3 residues: CASSYSQGSTEAFF. In nucleotides, the CDR3 is TGTGCCAGCAGTTACTCGCAGGGGAGCACTGAAGCTTTCTTT.

The DNA for the CDR3 is TGTGCCAGCAGCTTAGGAGTCTTTGGACAGGGAAATGCCCAAGAGACCCAGTACTTC. This gives the protein CASSLGVFGQGNAQETQYF. J is TRBJ2-5 and V is TRBV11-2; 8 bases align to TRBD1. CDR3 length: 19 amino acids. In germline, CDR1 is SGHAT, CDR2 FQNNGV. Trimming cost V 1 base and J 1 base; bases outside gene matches: 14.

This rearrangement joins TRBV5-1 to TRBJ2-1; tentative D call: TRBD2 (5 bases). This CDR3 contains 17 residues. Germline CDR1 SGHRS, CDR2 YFSETQ. Trimming removed 1 base at V and 0 bases at J, with 14 bases between. CDR3 in DNA: TGCGCCAGCAGCTTGCGGGAAGGGATCCCCTCCTACAATGAGCAGTTCTTC. Amino acid sequence: CASSLREGIPSYNEQFF.

The chain carries TRBV28 and TRBJ2-7; 11 bases fit TRBD1. V was pared by 6 bases and J by 0 bases, with 7 bases of the junction left unmatched. Germline CDR1 MDHEN, CDR2 SYDVKM. This CDR3 spans 16 amino acids. CDR3 loop: CASSPHGTGGSYEQYF. The CDR3, as DNA: TGTGCCAGCAGCCCTCATGGGACAGGGGGCTCCTACGAGCAGTACTTC.

The V gene is TRBV2, the J gene TRBJ1-1; D gene ambiguous. The length of the CDR3 is 13 residues. V lost 4 bases and J lost 1, with 7 bases in between. CDR1 and CDR2 (germline): SNHLY, FYNNEI. Here the CDR3 DNA reads TGTGCCAGCAGTGTGGTAGAGAACACTGAAGCTTTCTTT. Translated, it gives CASSVVENTEAFF. The full variable domain, with the rest looked up from reference TRBV2 and TRBJ1-1, is EPEVTQTPSHQVTQMGQEVILRCVPISNHLYFYWYRQILGQKVEFLVSFYNNEISEKSEIFDDQFSVERPDGSNFTLKIRSTKLEDSAMYFCASSVVENTEAFFGQGTRLTVV.